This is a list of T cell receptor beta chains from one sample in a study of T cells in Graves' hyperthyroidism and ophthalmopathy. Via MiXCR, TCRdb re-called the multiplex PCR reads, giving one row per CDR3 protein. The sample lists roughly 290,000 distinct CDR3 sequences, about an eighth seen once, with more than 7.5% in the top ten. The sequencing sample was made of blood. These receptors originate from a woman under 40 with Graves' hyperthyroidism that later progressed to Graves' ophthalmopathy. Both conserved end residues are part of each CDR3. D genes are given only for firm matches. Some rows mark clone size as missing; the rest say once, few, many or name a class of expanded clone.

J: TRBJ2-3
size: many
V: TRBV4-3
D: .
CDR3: CASSQRVAERTDTQYF

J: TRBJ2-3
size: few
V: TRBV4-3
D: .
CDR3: CASSQESILDTQYF

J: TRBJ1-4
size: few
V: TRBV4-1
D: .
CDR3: CASSPRLGGEKLFF

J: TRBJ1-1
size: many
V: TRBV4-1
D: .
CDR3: CASSQGARVNTEAFF

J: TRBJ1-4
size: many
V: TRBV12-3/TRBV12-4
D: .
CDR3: CASSLREKLFF

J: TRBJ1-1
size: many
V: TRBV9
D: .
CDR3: CASSVSTNTEAFF

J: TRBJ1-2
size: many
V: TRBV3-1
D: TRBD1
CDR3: CAVTGVNYGYTF

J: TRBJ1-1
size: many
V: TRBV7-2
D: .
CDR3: CASSPLGDRSEAFF

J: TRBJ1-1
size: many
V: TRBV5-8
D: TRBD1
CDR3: CASSLLTGGNTEAFF

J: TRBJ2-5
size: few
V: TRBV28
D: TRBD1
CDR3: CASNLILTGMEETQYF

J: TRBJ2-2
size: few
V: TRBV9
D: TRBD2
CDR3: CASSAPLAGDRTGELFF

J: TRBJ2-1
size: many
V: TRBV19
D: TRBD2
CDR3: CASSIGLAGVDEQFF

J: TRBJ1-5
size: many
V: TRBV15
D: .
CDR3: CATSRDAGEQGNQPQHF

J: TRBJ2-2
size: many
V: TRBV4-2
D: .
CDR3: CASSYRDGNTGELFF

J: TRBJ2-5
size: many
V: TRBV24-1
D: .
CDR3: CATNASGQNFQETQYF

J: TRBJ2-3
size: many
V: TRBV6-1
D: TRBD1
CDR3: CASSEVGTGLAQYF

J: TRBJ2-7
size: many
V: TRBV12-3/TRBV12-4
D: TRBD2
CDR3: CASSPGAGATYEQYF

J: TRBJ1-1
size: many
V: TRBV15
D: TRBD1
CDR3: CATSRDGGRGRGDTEAFF

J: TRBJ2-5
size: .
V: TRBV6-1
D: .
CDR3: CASSGGQFFETQYF

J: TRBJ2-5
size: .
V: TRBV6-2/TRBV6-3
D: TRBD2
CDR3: CASSSGTSGRKTQYF

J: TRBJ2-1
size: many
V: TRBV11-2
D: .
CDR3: CASRSIGTLYNEQFF

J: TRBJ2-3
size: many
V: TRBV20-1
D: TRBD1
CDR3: CSPTGGRTDTQYF

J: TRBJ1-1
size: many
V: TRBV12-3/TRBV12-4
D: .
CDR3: CASSLGGSTEAFF

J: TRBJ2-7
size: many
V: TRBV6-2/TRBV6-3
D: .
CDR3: CASSYSISGYEQYF

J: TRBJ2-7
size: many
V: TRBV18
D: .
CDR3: CASSLEPLVGQYF

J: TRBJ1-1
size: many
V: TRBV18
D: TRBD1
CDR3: CASSPNTGGITEAFF

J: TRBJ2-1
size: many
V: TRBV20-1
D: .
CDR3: CSAPRDILYNEQFF

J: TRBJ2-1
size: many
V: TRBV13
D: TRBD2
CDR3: CASINSGSSYNEQFF

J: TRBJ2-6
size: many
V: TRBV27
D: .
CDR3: CASGLWGSGANVLTF

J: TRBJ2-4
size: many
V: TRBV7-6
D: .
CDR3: CASSPRVGQKNIQYF

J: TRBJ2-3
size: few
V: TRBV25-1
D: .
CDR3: CASSEGLSGDTQYF

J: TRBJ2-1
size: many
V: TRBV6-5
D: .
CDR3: CASSYSWDEQFF

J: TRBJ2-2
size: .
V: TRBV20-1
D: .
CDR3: CSASMGNTGELFF

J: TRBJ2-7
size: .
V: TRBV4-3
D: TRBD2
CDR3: CASSHQLAGGTYEQYF

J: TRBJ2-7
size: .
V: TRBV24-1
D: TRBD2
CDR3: CATSESGSPDEQYF

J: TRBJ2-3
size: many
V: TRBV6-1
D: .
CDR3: CASRHLGGRGTDTQYF

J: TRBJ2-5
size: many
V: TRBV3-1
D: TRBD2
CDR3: CASSQRGAGARETQYF

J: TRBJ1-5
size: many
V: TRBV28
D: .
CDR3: CASSFSDRTGQPQHF

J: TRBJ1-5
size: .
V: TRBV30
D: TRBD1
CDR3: CAWSVLGTGGNQPQHF

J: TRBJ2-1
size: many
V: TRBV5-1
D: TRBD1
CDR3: CASSGGQGLSSYNEQFF